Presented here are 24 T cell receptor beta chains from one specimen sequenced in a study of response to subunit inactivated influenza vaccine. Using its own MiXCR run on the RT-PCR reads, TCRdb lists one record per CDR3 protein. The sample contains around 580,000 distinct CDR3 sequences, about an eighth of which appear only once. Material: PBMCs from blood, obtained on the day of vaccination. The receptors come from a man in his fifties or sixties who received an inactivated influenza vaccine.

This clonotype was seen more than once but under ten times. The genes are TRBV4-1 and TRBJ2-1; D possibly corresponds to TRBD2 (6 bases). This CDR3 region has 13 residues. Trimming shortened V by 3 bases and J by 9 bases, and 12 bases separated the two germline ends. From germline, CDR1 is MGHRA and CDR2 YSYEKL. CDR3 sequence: CASSHDGRAEQFF. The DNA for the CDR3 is TGCGCCAGCAGCCACGACGGGAGAGCTGAGCAGTTCTTC.

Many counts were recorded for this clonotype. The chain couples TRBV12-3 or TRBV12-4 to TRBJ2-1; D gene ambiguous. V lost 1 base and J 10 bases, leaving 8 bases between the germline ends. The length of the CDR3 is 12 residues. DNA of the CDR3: TGTGCCAGCAGTTTAGATATCAAAGAGCAGTTCTTC. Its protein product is CASSLDIKEQFF.

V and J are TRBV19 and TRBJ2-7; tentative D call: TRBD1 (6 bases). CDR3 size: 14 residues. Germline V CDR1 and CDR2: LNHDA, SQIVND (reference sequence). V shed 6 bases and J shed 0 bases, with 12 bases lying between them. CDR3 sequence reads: CASRWTANSYEQYF. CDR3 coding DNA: TGTGCCAGTAGGTGGACAGCGAACTCCTACGAGCAGTACTTC.

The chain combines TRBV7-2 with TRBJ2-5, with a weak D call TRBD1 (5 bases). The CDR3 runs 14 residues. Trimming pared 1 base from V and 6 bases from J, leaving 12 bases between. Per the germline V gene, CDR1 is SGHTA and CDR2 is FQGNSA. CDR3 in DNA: TGTGCCAGCAGCTTAGGGGTCAGGGAAAAGACCCAGTACTTC. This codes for CASSLGVREKTQYF.

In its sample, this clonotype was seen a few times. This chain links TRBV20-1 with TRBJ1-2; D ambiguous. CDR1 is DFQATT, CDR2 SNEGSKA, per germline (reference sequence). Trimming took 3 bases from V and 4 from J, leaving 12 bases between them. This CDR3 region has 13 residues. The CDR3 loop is CSASEGGIYGYTF. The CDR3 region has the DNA TGCAGTGCTAGTGAGGGCGGTATCTATGGCTACACCTTC.

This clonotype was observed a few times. The CDR3 region is CSASASGTSGSSAYEQYF. CDR3 coding DNA: TGCAGTGCTAGTGCCTCCGGGACTAGCGGGAGTAGCGCCTACGAGCAGTACTTC. This chain joins TRBV20-1 and TRBJ2-7; TRBD2 matches at 14 bases. The trim removed 3 bases at V and 2 bases at J, leaving 12 bases unmatched. Germline assignment: CDR1 DFQATT and CDR2 SNEGSKA (reference sequence). The CDR3 covers 18 residues.

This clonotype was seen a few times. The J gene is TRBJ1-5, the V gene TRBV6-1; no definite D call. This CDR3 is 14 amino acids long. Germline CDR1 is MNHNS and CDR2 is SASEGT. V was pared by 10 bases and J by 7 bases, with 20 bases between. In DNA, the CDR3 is TGTGCCACTACGTTTCGCCGCGGGGAACAGCCCCAGCATTTT. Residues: CATTFRRGEQPQHF.

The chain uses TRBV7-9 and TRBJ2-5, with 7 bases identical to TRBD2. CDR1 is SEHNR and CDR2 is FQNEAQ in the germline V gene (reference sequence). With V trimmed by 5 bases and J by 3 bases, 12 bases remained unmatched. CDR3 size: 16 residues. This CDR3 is CASSQGRASGKETQYF. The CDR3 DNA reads TGTGCCAGCAGCCAAGGGCGGGCTAGCGGAAAAGAGACCCAGTACTTC.

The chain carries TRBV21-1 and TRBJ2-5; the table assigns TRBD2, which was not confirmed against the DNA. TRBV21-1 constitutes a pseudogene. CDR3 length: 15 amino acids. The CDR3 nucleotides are TGTGCCAGCAGCGCCGGTAGCGGGATCCAAGAGACCCAGTACTTC. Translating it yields CASSAGSGIQETQYF.

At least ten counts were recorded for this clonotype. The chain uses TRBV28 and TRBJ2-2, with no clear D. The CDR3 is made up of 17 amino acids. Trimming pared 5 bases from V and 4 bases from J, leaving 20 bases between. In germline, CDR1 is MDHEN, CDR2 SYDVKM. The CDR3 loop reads CASSLGRLGGVTGELFF. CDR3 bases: TGTGCCAGCAGTCTCGGACGCCTTGGTGGGGTCACCGGGGAGCTGTTTTTT.

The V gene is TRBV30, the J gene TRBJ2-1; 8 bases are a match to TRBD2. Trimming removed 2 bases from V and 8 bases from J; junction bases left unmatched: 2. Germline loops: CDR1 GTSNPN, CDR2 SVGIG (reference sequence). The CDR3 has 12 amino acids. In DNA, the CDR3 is TGTGCCTGGAGTCGGACTAGCTATGAGCAGTTCTTC. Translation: CAWSRTSYEQFF.

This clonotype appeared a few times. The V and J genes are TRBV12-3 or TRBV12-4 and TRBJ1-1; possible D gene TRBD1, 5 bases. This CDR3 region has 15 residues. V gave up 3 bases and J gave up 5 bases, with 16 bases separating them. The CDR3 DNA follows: TGTGCCAGCAGTTTTTTCGGGACGGGGAATACTGAAGCTTTCTTT. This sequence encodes CASSFFGTGNTEAFF.

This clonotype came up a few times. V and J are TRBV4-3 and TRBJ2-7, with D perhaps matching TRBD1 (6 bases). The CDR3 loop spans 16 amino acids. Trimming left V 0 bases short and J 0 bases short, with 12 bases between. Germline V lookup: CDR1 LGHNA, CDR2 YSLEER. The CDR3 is CASSQDRGVSSYEQYF. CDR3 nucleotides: TGCGCCAGCAGCCAAGACAGGGGCGTGAGCTCCTACGAGCAGTACTTC.

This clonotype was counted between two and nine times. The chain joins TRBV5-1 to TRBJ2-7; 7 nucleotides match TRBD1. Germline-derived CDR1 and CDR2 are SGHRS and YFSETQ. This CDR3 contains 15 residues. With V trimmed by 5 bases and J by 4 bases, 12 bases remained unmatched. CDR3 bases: TGCGCCAGCAGACGAGGGACAGACAGCATTTACGAGCAGTACTTC. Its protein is CASRRGTDSIYEQYF.

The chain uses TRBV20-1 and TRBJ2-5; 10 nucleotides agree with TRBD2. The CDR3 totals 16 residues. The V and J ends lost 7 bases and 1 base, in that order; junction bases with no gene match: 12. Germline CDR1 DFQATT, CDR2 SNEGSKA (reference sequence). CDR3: CSGKTGLAETQETQYF. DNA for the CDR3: TGCAGTGGGAAAACCGGACTAGCGGAAACCCAAGAGACCCAGTACTTC.

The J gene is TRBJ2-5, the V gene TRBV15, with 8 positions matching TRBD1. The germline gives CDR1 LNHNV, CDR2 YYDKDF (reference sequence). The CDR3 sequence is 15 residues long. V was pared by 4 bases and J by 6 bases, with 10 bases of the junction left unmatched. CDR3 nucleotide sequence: TGTGCCACCAGCAAACCCGGGACAGGCAAGAAGACCCAGTACTTC. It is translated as CATSKPGTGKKTQYF.

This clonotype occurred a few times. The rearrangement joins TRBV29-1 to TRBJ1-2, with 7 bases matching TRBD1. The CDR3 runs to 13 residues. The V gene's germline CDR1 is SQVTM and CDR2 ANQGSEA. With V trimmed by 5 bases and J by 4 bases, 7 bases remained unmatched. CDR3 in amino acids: CSVQTGTSYGYTF. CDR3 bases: TGCAGCGTTCAGACAGGGACTTCCTATGGCTACACCTTC.

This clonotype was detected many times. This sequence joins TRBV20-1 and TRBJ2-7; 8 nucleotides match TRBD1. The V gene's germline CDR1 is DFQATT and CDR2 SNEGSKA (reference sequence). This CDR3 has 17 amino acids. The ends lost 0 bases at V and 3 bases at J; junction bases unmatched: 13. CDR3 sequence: CSARETGAGAYIYEQYF. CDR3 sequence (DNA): TGCAGTGCTAGAGAGACAGGGGCGGGTGCTTACATCTACGAGCAGTACTTC.

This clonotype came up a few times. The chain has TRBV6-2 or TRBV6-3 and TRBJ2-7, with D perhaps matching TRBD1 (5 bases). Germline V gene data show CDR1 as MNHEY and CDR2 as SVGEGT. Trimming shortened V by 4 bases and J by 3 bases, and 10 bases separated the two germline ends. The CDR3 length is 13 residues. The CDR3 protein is CASSWQDSYEQYF. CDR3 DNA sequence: TGTGCCAGCAGTTGGCAAGACAGCTACGAGCAGTACTTC.

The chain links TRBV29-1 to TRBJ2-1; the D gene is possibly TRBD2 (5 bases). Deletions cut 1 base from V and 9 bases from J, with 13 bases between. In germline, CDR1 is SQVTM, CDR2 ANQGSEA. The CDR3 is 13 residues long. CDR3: CSVEGLGGGEQFF. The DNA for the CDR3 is TGCAGCGTTGAAGGCCTAGGAGGCGGTGAGCAGTTCTTC.

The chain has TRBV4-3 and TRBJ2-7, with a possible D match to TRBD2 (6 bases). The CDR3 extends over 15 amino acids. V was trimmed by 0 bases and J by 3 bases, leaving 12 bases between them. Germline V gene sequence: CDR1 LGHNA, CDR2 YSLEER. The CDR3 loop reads CASSQDSTSYYEQYF. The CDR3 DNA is TGCGCCAGCAGCCAAGATAGCACTAGCTACTACGAGCAGTACTTC.

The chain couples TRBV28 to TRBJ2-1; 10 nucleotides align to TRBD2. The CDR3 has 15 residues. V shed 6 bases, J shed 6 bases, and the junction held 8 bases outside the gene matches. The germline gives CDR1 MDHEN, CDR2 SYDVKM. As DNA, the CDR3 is TGTGCCAGCAGAATGCTAGCGGGAGCGGGCAATGAGCAGTTCTTC. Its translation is CASRMLAGAGNEQFF.

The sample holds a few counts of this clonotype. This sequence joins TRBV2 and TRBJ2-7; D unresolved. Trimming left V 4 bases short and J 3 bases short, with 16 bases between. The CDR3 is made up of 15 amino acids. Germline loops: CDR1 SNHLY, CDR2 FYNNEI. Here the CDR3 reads CASSGSPSPDYEQYF. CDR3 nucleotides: TGTGCCAGCAGTGGCTCCCCGAGCCCAGACTACGAGCAGTACTTC.

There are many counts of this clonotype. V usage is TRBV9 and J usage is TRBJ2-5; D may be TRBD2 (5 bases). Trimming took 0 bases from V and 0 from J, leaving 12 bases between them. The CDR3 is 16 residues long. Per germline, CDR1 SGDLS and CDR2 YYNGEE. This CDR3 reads CASSVATRGNQETQYF. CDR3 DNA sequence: TGTGCCAGCAGCGTAGCTACACGAGGGAACCAAGAGACCCAGTACTTC.